A single sample is the source of the 7 T cell receptor beta chains below, sequenced in a study of T-cell memory formation after mild COVID-19. TCRdb re-derived calls from the 5' RACE reads in MiXCR, one entry per CDR3 protein. Found here are hundreds of thousands of distinct CDR3 sequences, less than 25% of them singletons; the top ten hold 7.5% to 9.5%. Sequenced input: PBMCs or a T cell subset sorted from them (not recorded which). All receptors come from an adult woman who had mild COVID-19 (a few samples of this study predate the infection). Cell type and time point are not known.

In its sample, this clonotype was seen a few times. The rearrangement joins TRBV7-9 to TRBJ2-7; the match to TRBD2 covers 7 bases. Germline assignment: CDR1 SEHNR and CDR2 FQNEAQ (reference sequence). The CDR3 is 14 amino acids. After removal of 8 bases from V and 6 bases from J, the junction contained 13 bases not matched to a gene. CDR3 region: CASGRGQYEGEQYF. The CDR3 DNA follows: TGTGCCAGCGGGAGGGGCCAATATGAGGGCGAGCAGTACTTC.

The chain employs TRBV24-1 and TRBJ1-1; no clear D gene. Trimming cost V 0 bases and J 0 bases, with 7 bases left between them. Germline CDR1 reads KGHDR; CDR2 reads SFDVKD. This CDR3 is 15 amino acids long. CDR3 in amino acids: CATSDLIRMNTEAFF. The CDR3 bases are TGTGCCACCAGTGATTTGATTAGGATGAACACTGAAGCTTTCTTT.

This clonotype has more than one count but fewer than ten. V gene TRBV12-3 or TRBV12-4 combines with J gene TRBJ2-2; D unresolved. The CDR3 length is 15 residues. Trimming left V 3 bases short and J 1 base short, with 9 bases between. The CDR3 loop is CASSFSGLNTGELFF. The CDR3 DNA follows: TGTGCCAGCAGTTTCTCGGGCCTGAACACCGGGGAGCTGTTTTTT.

This clonotype was seen many times. The rearrangement joins TRBV11-2 to TRBJ2-2, with D possibly TRBD1 on 6 matching bases. CDR1 is SGHAT and CDR2 is FQNNGV in the germline V gene. The CDR3 length is 15 residues. V shed 5 bases and J shed 2 bases, with 12 bases lying between them. CDR3: CASSPNRANTGELFF. CDR3 nucleotide sequence: TGTGCCAGCAGCCCTAACAGGGCCAACACCGGGGAGCTGTTTTTT. The variable domain in full, completed from reference TRBV11-2 and TRBJ2-2, reads EAGVAQSPRYKIIEKRQSVAFWCNPISGHATLYWYQQILGQGPKLLIQFQNNGVVDDSQLPKDRFSAERLKGVDSTLKIQPAKLEDSAVYLCASSPNRANTGELFFGEGSRLTVL.

This clonotype has at least ten counts. The rearrangement uses TRBV7-6 and TRBJ2-2, with TRBD2 matching 12 bases. The germline V gene has CDR1 SGHVS and CDR2 FNYEAQ. The CDR3 length is 18 residues. The V gene end was trimmed by 5 bases and the J gene end by 4 bases; junction bases not matched to a gene: 11. CDR3 protein: CASSERGLAGRATGELFF. The CDR3 bases are TGTGCCAGCAGCGAACGAGGACTAGCGGGGAGGGCCACCGGGGAGCTGTTTTTT.

The chain recombines TRBV20-1 with TRBJ1-1; 9 nucleotides align to TRBD1. Germline V gene data show CDR1 as DFQATT and CDR2 as SNEGSKA (reference sequence). The CDR3 covers 12 residues. The trim removed 6 bases at V and 7 bases at J, leaving 6 bases unmatched. CDR3 sequence (DNA): TGCAGTGCCACACAGGGGGCCAATGAAGCTTTCTTT. Translation gives CSATQGANEAFF.

Here the CDR3 DNA reads TGTGCCAGCAGCTTAGCGCAAGTCAGGGGGCGGATGACAACTAATGAAAAACTGTTTTTT. This codes for CASSLAQVRGRMTTNEKLFF. The V call is TRBV7-6, the J call TRBJ1-4; 8 nucleotides agree with TRBD1. Germline V gives CDR1 SGHVS, CDR2 FNYEAQ. The V gene end was trimmed by 0 bases and the J gene end by 0 bases; junction bases not matched to a gene: 12. The CDR3 extends over 20 amino acids.